This T cell receptor beta chain is from a study of response to subunit inactivated influenza vaccine. Study-level points and caveats: Each seasonal influenza vaccination recruits few new T cells, the authors suggested.

One entry per CDR3 protein results from TCRdb running MiXCR on the RT-PCR reads. Of 550,000 to 800,000 distinct CDR3 sequences listed, about 15% were seen once; the top ten hold less than 9%. Trimming removed 6 bases from V and 6 bases from J; junction bases left unmatched: 10. This CDR3 has 15 residues. Germline V gene lookup returns CDR1 SNHLY and CDR2 FYNNEI. With respect to this clonotype: Its antigen is unidentified.

The sample in question was PBMCs from blood, obtained approximately 15 days before vaccination. The clonotype originates from a man aged 50-59 years who received an inactivated influenza vaccine. The chain couples TRBV2 to TRBJ2-2, with 7 bases matching TRBD1. The CDR3 spells CASRVETGSAGELFF. The CDR3 region has the DNA TGTGCCAGCAGAGTAGAGACAGGGTCGGCCGGGGAGCTGTTTTTT.